The 23 T cell receptor beta chains presented below share a single source sample, sequenced in a study of T cell changes during pregnancy in multiple sclerosis (dated by TCRdb to between 2018 and 2021). The method behind the library was the immunoSEQ multiplex PCR assay. This is the immuneACCESS table as TCRdb keeps it, with only in-frame sequences that have V and J called. A part of the clones is gone; compared with another copy, unresolved V genes explain less than half, and the rest is unexplained. The sample table holds over 45,000 clones, of which 92% were seen once. Jointly, the top ten make up 0.15% to 0.2% of the sample. Sequenced material: CD4+ T cells from peripheral blood mononuclear cells, taken in the second trimester of pregnancy. The receptors originated from a female donor with multiple sclerosis, enrolled in a pregnancy study.

The V call is TRBV19, the J call TRBJ1-3; D might be TRBD1 (5 bases). Trimming shortened V by 3 bases and J by 0 bases, and 9 bases separated the two germline ends. This CDR3 has 15 residues. In germline, CDR1 is LNHDA, CDR2 SQIVND (reference sequence). The CDR3 nucleotides read TGTGCCAGTAGTATCCCCCAGGGCTCTGGAAACACCATATATTTT. Amino acids: CASSIPQGSGNTIYF. Supplemented by reference TRBV19 and TRBJ1-3, the full variable domain reads DGGITQSPKYLFRKEGQNVTLSCEQNLNHDAMYWYRQDPGQGLRLIYYSQIVNDFQKGDIAEGYSVSREKKESFPLTVTSAQKNPTAFYLCASSIPQGSGNTIYFGEGSWLTVV.

This sequence joins TRBV5-4 and TRBJ2-1; 13 bases map to TRBD2. J was trimmed by 2 bases and V by 5 bases; bases with no gene match: 4. CDR1 is SGHNT, CDR2 YYREEE, per germline (reference sequence). There are 16 residues in the CDR3. As DNA, the CDR3 is TGTGCCAGCAGGCCCGGGACTAGCGGGGCCTACAATGAGCAGTTCTTC. Its protein is CASRPGTSGAYNEQFF. Combining the CDR3 with reference TRBV5-4 and TRBJ2-1 gives the whole variable domain ETGVTQSPTHLIKTRGQQVTLRCSSQSGHNTVSWYQQALGQGPQFIFQYYREEENGRGNFPPRFSGLQFPNYSSELNVNALELDDSALYLCASRPGTSGAYNEQFFGPGTRLTVL.

This rearrangement joins TRBV19 to TRBJ1-3, with D possibly being TRBD1 (6 bases). V was cut by 4 bases and J by 4 bases, with 17 bases left in between. The germline CDR1 and CDR2 sequences are LNHDA and SQIVND (reference sequence). This CDR3 region has 16 residues. CDR3 residues: CASSNQGNTLGNTIYF. The CDR3 nucleotides read TGTGCCAGTAGTAATCAGGGGAACACTCTCGGAAACACCATATATTTT. Full variable domain (outside the CDR3, taken from reference TRBV19 and TRBJ1-3): DGGITQSPKYLFRKEGQNVTLSCEQNLNHDAMYWYRQDPGQGLRLIYYSQIVNDFQKGDIAEGYSVSREKKESFPLTVTSAQKNPTAFYLCASSNQGNTLGNTIYFGEGSWLTVV.

This clone was found a few times. The V call is TRBV6-5, the J call TRBJ2-1; possibly TRBD1 for D (5 bases). CDR3 length: 11 amino acids. The germline CDR1 and CDR2 sequences are MNHEY and SVGAGI. With 6 bases removed from V and 11 bases from J, the gap between germline ends came to 11 bases. CDR3 bases: TGTGCCAGCAGGCAGGACACCAAGCAGTTCTTC. Its translation: CASRQDTKQFF.

The J gene is TRBJ2-2, the V gene TRBV27; D might be TRBD1 (5 bases). This CDR3 comprises 15 residues. The V end was cut by 6 bases, the J end by 1 base, with 12 bases between. CDR1 and CDR2 (germline): MNHEY, SMNVEV (reference sequence). CDR3 loop: CASSSLGQNTGELFF. CDR3 in DNA: TGTGCCAGCAGCTCCCTCGGACAGAACACCGGGGAGCTGTTTTTT.

The chain couples TRBV2 to TRBJ1-2; D remains ambiguous. Germline V CDR1 and CDR2: SNHLY, FYNNEI. V was trimmed by 4 bases and J by 6 bases, leaving 9 bases between them. The CDR3 sequence is 12 residues long. CDR3 loop: CASSGSGDGYTF. The CDR3 coding sequence is TGTGCCAGCAGTGGGAGCGGGGATGGCTACACCTTC.

CDR3 DNA: TGTGCCAGCAGTTACCCAACCGGGACAGGGGAAAACATTCAGTACTTC. Translation gives CASSYPTGTGENIQYF. V usage is TRBV6-6 and J usage is TRBJ2-4; 10 nucleotides align to TRBD1. CDR3 length equals 16 residues. V was pared by 2 bases and J by 5 bases, with 6 bases of the junction left unmatched. Per the germline V gene, CDR1 is MNHNY and CDR2 is SVGAGI (reference sequence).

The chain has TRBV7-9 and TRBJ2-3, with D uncertain. The CDR3 covers 14 residues. V dropped 4 bases and J dropped 5 bases, with 13 bases sitting between them. Looked up from germline, CDR1 is SEHNR and CDR2 is FQNEAQ (reference sequence). The CDR3 here is CASSSLSQQDTQYF. CDR3 in DNA: TGTGCCAGCAGCTCCCTATCACAGCAAGATACGCAGTATTTT.

This clone was observed a few times. J is TRBJ1-1 and V is TRBV9, with 7 bases aligning to TRBD1. Germline V gene sequence: CDR1 SGDLS, CDR2 YYNGEE. Germline trimming cut 0 bases from V and 0 bases from J; bases unmatched to any gene: 2. The CDR3 consists of 15 residues. CDR3 sequence (DNA): TGTGCCAGCAGCGTAGGGGGACAGATGAACACTGAAGCTTTCTTT. It specifies CASSVGGQMNTEAFF. The whole variable domain, remainder taken from reference TRBV9 and TRBJ1-1, is DSGVTQTPKHLITATGQRVTLRCSPRSGDLSVYWYQQSLDQGLQFLIQYYNGEERAKGNILERFSAQQFPDLHSELNLSSLELGDSALYFCASSVGGQMNTEAFFGQGTRLTVV.

This chain connects TRBV7-8 to TRBJ2-1; 7 bases match TRBD1. CDR1 is SGHVS, CDR2 FQNEAQ, per germline. This CDR3 is 16 amino acids long. V was pared by 3 bases and J by 6 bases, with 11 bases of the junction left unmatched. The DNA of the CDR3 is TGTGCCAGCAGCTTCCCCCCGGGACAGCGCGTCAATGAGCAGTTCTTC. Encoded protein: CASSFPPGQRVNEQFF.

V is TRBV30 and J is TRBJ2-5; the match to TRBD2 covers 8 bases. CDR3 length: 15 residues. Germline CDR1 is GTSNPN and CDR2 is SVGIG (reference sequence). Trimming removed 2 bases from V and 5 bases from J; junction bases left unmatched: 10. The CDR3: CAWSLIAGSAETQYF. The CDR3 coding sequence is TGTGCCTGGAGTCTAATAGCGGGGAGTGCGGAGACCCAGTACTTC.

The rearrangement joins TRBV6-5 to TRBJ1-2; 7 bases match TRBD1. With V trimmed by 6 bases and J by 3 bases, 7 bases remained unmatched. Germline CDR1 MNHEY, CDR2 SVGAGI. The CDR3 totals 14 residues. CDR3 DNA sequence: TGTGCCAGCAGGCGGACAGGAGTTTACTATGGCTACACCTTC. Translated: CASRRTGVYYGYTF.

The chain uses TRBV10-2 and TRBJ1-3; tentatively, D is TRBD1 (5 bases). Trimming took off 0 bases at V and 2 bases at J, with 8 bases between the two ends. CDR1 and CDR2 (germline): WSHSY, SAAADI. The CDR3 extends over 15 amino acids. As DNA, the CDR3 is TGCGCCAGCAGTGAGTCAGCAGGGACTGGAAACACCATATATTTT. As protein: CASSESAGTGNTIYF.

The CDR3 region is CASSTPGLAVQYF. In DNA form, the CDR3 reads TGTGCCAGCAGCACGCCAGGACTAGCGGTGCAGTATTTT. The chain recombines TRBV7-8 with TRBJ2-3; 10 bases align to TRBD2. V trimming: 5 bases; J trimming: 11 bases; junction bases outside the gene matches: 7. Germline-derived CDR1 and CDR2 are SGHVS and FQNEAQ. CDR3 length: 13 amino acids.

The chain uses TRBV19 and TRBJ2-2; D might be TRBD2 (5 bases). Looked up from germline, CDR1 is LNHDA and CDR2 is SQIVND (reference sequence). The CDR3 is made up of 13 amino acids. V was shortened by 2 bases and J by 6 bases, with 7 bases between the two germline ends. The CDR3 nucleotides read TGTGCCAGTAGTATATCGGACTCCGGGGAGCTGTTTTTT. This codes for CASSISDSGELFF.

The V call is TRBV28, the J call TRBJ2-5; 7 bases are shared with TRBD2. The CDR3 is made up of 15 amino acids. The V segment lost 3 bases and the J segment 7 bases; nucleotides outside the gene matches: 11. Looked up from germline, CDR1 is MDHEN and CDR2 is SYDVKM. CDR3 region: CASSFQVAGPRTQYF. The CDR3 region has the DNA TGTGCCAGCAGTTTCCAAGTAGCGGGCCCGCGGACCCAGTACTTC.

This chain uses TRBV6-5 with TRBJ2-3; 12 bases map to TRBD2. This CDR3 is built from 15 residues. Unmatched junction bases numbered 3, after V lost 5 bases and J lost 3 bases. Germline V lookup: CDR1 MNHEY, CDR2 SVGAGI. The CDR3 region has the DNA TGTGCCAGCAGTGGACTAGCGGGGAAGACAGATACGCAGTATTTT. Amino acids: CASSGLAGKTDTQYF.

V usage is TRBV7-7 and J usage is TRBJ2-5; 7 nucleotides agree with TRBD1. V lost 4 bases to trimming and J lost 5 bases; unmatched junction nucleotides: 13. This CDR3 comprises 16 residues. Germline V gene sequence: CDR1 SSHAT, CDR2 FNYEAQ (reference sequence). CDR3 loop: CASSSNLGRGWETQYF. The CDR3 region has the DNA TGTGCCAGCAGCTCAAACCTTGGCAGGGGGTGGGAGACCCAGTACTTC.

The V and J genes are TRBV27 and TRBJ1-5; D uncertain. V shed 5 bases and J shed 0 bases, with 11 bases lying between them. The length of the CDR3 is 15 residues. The germline CDR1 and CDR2 sequences are MNHEY and SMNVEV (reference sequence). The CDR3 DNA reads TGTGCCAGCAGTCCCGCCGGAGCTAGCAATCAGCCCCAGCATTTT. Its protein product is CASSPAGASNQPQHF.

The V and J genes are TRBV11-3 and TRBJ2-2; D is perhaps TRBD1 (5 bases). Germline V lookup: CDR1 SGHNT, CDR2 YENEEA. The CDR3 covers 16 residues. Trimming removed 1 base from V and 8 bases from J, with 17 bases in between. Here the CDR3 DNA reads TGTGCCAGCAGCTTAGCCCCCCGACAGTCGGTAGGGGAGCTGTTTTTT. Its protein is CASSLAPRQSVGELFF.

This clone has just a few counts. The rearrangement links TRBV16 to TRBJ1-2; D possibly corresponds to TRBD1 (6 bases). The CDR3 has 15 residues. V lost 2 bases, J lost 7 bases, and 17 bases lay in between. Germline lookup yields CDR1 KGHSY and CDR2 FQNENV. For the CDR3, the DNA is TGTGCCAGCAGCCAACAACCTGCCACAGGGACTGGCTACACCTTC. This translates into CASSQQPATGTGYTF.

This clone was picked up a small number of times. This chain connects TRBV7-9 to TRBJ2-1, with TRBD2 as a possible D gene (6 bases). CDR1 and CDR2 (germline): SEHNR, FQNEAQ (reference sequence). The CDR3 loop spans 16 amino acids. Trimming took off 5 bases at V and 7 bases at J, with 21 bases between the two ends. This CDR3 is CASSPALREPLNEQFF. CDR3 nucleotides: TGTGCCAGCAGCCCAGCCCTTCGGGAGCCGTTAAATGAGCAGTTCTTC.

The chain has TRBV28 and TRBJ1-3; D ambiguous. Looked up from germline, CDR1 is MDHEN and CDR2 is SYDVKM. Trimming removed 6 bases from V and 0 bases from J, with 15 bases in between. The CDR3 is 16 amino acids. CDR3 nucleotide sequence: TGTGCCAGCAGCCGCGAGCGTCCCAGCTCTGGAAACACCATATATTTT. Its protein is CASSRERPSSGNTIYF.